The 20 T cell receptor beta chains listed next were all sequenced from one sample in a study of cytomegalovirus exposure and HLA in healthy donors. The PCR used 60 Vbeta and 13 Jbeta primers. TCRdb's table, derived via immunoSEQ multiplex PCR, lists solely in-frame clones and lacks some. This sample has 150,000 to 200,000 clones, with more than 75% found just once. The sequencing sample was made of PBMCs. These receptors were collected from a girl between 5 and 17 years old in good health and CMV-seropositive.

This chain connects TRBV28 to TRBJ2-6; D is unclear. Trimming left V 1 base short and J 2 bases short, with 6 bases between. The CDR3 extends over 15 amino acids. CDR1 and CDR2 from the germline V gene are MDHEN and SYDVKM. CDR3 nucleotide sequence: TGTGCCAGCAGTTTATTTCTCGCTGGGGCCAACGTCCTGACTTTC. It codes for CASSLFLAGANVLTF.

The rearrangement uses TRBV29-1 and TRBJ1-3; D may be TRBD1 (6 bases). Trimming pared 6 bases from V and 2 bases from J, leaving 14 bases between. Germline CDR1 is SQVTM and CDR2 is ANQGSEA. The CDR3 spans 14 residues. Here the CDR3 reads CSVRHREPGNTIYF. The CDR3 DNA reads TGCAGCGTCCGACACAGGGAACCTGGAAACACCATATATTTT.

The genes are TRBV4-3 and TRBJ2-7; the D is unclear. This CDR3 comprises 14 residues. Trimming pared 0 bases from V and 1 base from J, leaving 7 bases between. Germline values: CDR1 LGHNA, CDR2 YSLEER. The CDR3 spells CASSQETRSYEQYF. The CDR3 nucleotides are TGCGCCAGCAGCCAAGAGACCAGGTCCTACGAGCAGTACTTC.

The rearrangement links TRBV9 to TRBJ2-3; D is unclear. Per germline, CDR1 SGDLS and CDR2 YYNGEE. The CDR3 is 15 amino acids. V lost 4 bases and J lost 4, with 16 bases in between. DNA for the CDR3: TGTGCCAGCAGCCCCCACCCTGGTGACTCAGATACGCAGTATTTT. It yields the protein CASSPHPGDSDTQYF.

CDR3 loop: CASSHHRDSTDTQYF. CDR3 sequence (DNA): TGTGCCAGCAGTCACCACAGGGATAGCACAGATACGCAGTATTTT. V usage is TRBV27 and J usage is TRBJ2-3; the D gene is possibly TRBD1 (6 bases). The CDR3 contains 15 residues. Germline V gene lookup returns CDR1 MNHEY and CDR2 SMNVEV (reference sequence). Trimming left V 5 bases short and J 0 bases short, with 12 bases between.

The J gene is TRBJ2-7, the V gene TRBV30; D is perhaps TRBD1 (5 bases). The CDR3 is made up of 13 amino acids. CDR1 is GTSNPN, CDR2 SVGIG, per germline (reference sequence). Trimming stripped 5 bases from V and 0 bases from J, with 11 bases between. In DNA form, the CDR3 reads TGTGCCTGGCAACAGGATAGCTCCTACGAGCAGTACTTC. Translation gives CAWQQDSSYEQYF.

The V gene is TRBV7-9, the J gene TRBJ2-5, with 9 bases lining up with TRBD2. The germline V gene has CDR1 SEHNR and CDR2 FQNEAQ (reference sequence). Germline trimming cut 0 bases from V and 6 bases from J; bases unmatched to any gene: 5. There are 15 residues in the CDR3. The DNA for the CDR3 is TGTGCCAGCAGCTTAGCTAGCGGGGGCCATAAGACCCAGTACTTC. Translated: CASSLASGGHKTQYF.

The chain joins TRBV27 to TRBJ1-5; D gene ambiguous. The CDR3 spans 14 residues. Germline CDR1 is MNHEY and CDR2 is SMNVEV (reference sequence). Trimming cost V 2 bases and J 3 bases, with 8 bases left between them. The CDR3 DNA follows: TGTGCCAGCAGTTTAGCAGGTACCAATCAGCCCCAGCATTTT. The encoded protein is CASSLAGTNQPQHF.

This clone was picked up one time. The chain recombines TRBV4-1 with TRBJ2-3; 8 positions agree with TRBD2. V gave up 4 bases and J gave up 5 bases; unmatched junction bases: 14. CDR3 size: 17 residues. Germline V lookup: CDR1 MGHRA, CDR2 YSYEKL. The CDR3 here is CASSRRRTGGGGDTQYF. Written as DNA, the CDR3 is TGCGCCAGCAGCCGACGACGTACCGGGGGGGGTGGAGATACGCAGTATTTT.

V gene TRBV28 combines with J gene TRBJ1-1; no firm D call. Between the trimmed V and J ends, which lost 5 bases and 3 bases, there was a span of 16 bases. This CDR3 is 15 amino acids long. The germline gives CDR1 MDHEN, CDR2 SYDVKM. This CDR3 reads CASSPIKVADTEAFF. CDR3 nucleotide sequence: TGTGCCAGCAGTCCAATAAAGGTTGCGGACACTGAAGCTTTCTTT.

This chain links TRBV28 with TRBJ2-7; TRBD1 matches at 9 bases. Germline lookup yields CDR1 MDHEN and CDR2 SYDVKM. The CDR3 covers 15 residues. V lost 7 bases, J lost 6 bases, and 13 bases stayed unmatched. For the CDR3, the DNA is TGTGCCAGCAATCAAAGGGGACAGGGTTTCCTCGAGCAGTACTTC. This gives the protein CASNQRGQGFLEQYF.

The gene calls are TRBV13 and TRBJ2-1; 12 nucleotides align to TRBD2. The V segment lost 1 base and the J segment 3 bases; nucleotides outside the gene matches: 7. The CDR3 has 18 amino acids. CDR1 PRHDT and CDR2 FYEKMQ come from the germline V gene (reference sequence). The CDR3 sequence is CASSLELAGGSNYNEQFF. CDR3 bases: TGTGCCAGCAGCTTAGAACTAGCGGGGGGATCCAACTACAATGAGCAGTTCTTC.

V usage is TRBV9 and J usage is TRBJ2-3, with 7 bases matching TRBD2. After removal of 2 bases from V and 6 bases from J, the junction contained 6 bases not matched to a gene. The germline gives CDR1 SGDLS, CDR2 YYNGEE. The CDR3 has 14 residues. CDR3 nucleotides: TGTGCCAGCAGCGTCGGACTAGACTTGGATACGCAGTATTTT. It encodes CASSVGLDLDTQYF.

The rearrangement joins TRBV4-2 to TRBJ2-1; a weak D match, TRBD2 (5 bases). Germline V gives CDR1 LGHNA, CDR2 YNFKEQ. The CDR3 has 19 residues. The V gene lost 0 bases and the J gene lost 9 bases, with 27 bases spanning the gap. The CDR3 protein is CASSQEVVYGSPPGSEQFF. The CDR3 DNA reads as TGTGCCAGCAGCCAAGAAGTCGTGTATGGGTCCCCCCCGGGAAGTGAGCAGTTCTTC.

This chain uses TRBV6-9 with TRBJ1-5, with TRBD1 as a possible D gene (6 bases). The CDR3 covers 17 residues. The germline V gene has CDR1 MNHGY and CDR2 SVAAGI. The V end lost 6 bases, the J end lost 2 bases, and 20 bases lay between the germline ends. In nucleotides, the CDR3 is TGTGCCAGCAGACAACGTACAGGGTCGTGTGGCAATCAGCCCCAGCATTTT. It yields the protein CASRQRTGSCGNQPQHF.

The CDR3: CASSLLAGGTDTQYF. The CDR3 nucleotides are TGTGCCAGCAGCTTACTAGCGGGAGGAACAGATACGCAGTATTTT. The V gene is TRBV11-1, the J gene TRBJ2-3, with TRBD2 identical over 11 bases. Germline V gene lookup returns CDR1 SGHAT and CDR2 FQDESV (reference sequence). After removal of 2 bases from V and 3 bases from J, the junction contained 1 base not matched to a gene. This CDR3 comprises 15 residues.

This clone was seen only a few times. The chain combines TRBV11-3 with TRBJ2-5; D ambiguous. CDR3 length: 13 amino acids. V lost 2 bases, J lost 1 base, and 5 bases lay in between. The germline V gene encodes CDR1 SGHNT and CDR2 YENEEA. As DNA, the CDR3 is TGTGCCAGCAGCTTACGGTTCCAAGAGACCCAGTACTTC. Protein product: CASSLRFQETQYF.

The table lists this clone with a few counts. The chain links TRBV7-8 to TRBJ1-2; 10 bases line up with TRBD1. CDR3 length equals 14 residues. The V gene's germline CDR1 is SGHVS and CDR2 FQNEAQ. Trimming at V came to 2 bases and at J to 6 bases, leaving 3 bases not matched to a gene. The CDR3 loop reads CASSLLTGGDGYTF. The DNA for the CDR3 is TGTGCCAGCAGCTTATTGACAGGGGGCGATGGCTACACCTTC.

V is TRBV5-1 and J is TRBJ2-5; TRBD2 agrees at 12 bases. Matching the DNA end better, TRBJ2-7 makes the J call doubtful. The CDR3 length is 16 residues. Per germline, CDR1 SGHRS and CDR2 YFSETQ. The CDR3 reads CASSRSSGGDSYEQYF. The CDR3 nucleotides read TGCGCCAGCAGCCGCTCTAGCGGGGGGGACTCCTACGAGCAGTACTTC.

J is TRBJ2-7 and V is TRBV7-6, with TRBD1 matching 9 bases. The CDR3 totals 16 residues. Germline V gives CDR1 SGHVS, CDR2 FNYEAQ. V shed 1 base and J 1 base; nucleotides not matched to a gene: 5. The CDR3 region is CASSLDRGRPSYEQYF. Written as DNA, the CDR3 is TGTGCCAGCAGCTTAGACAGGGGGCGCCCGTCCTACGAGCAGTACTTC.